The clone carrying this TCR beta chain has a single count. This sample was included in a study of blood T cell repertoires in COVID-19. Study overall: Italy, Spain and the United States were the sources of the convalescent and acute COVID-19 samples. Sources were T cells, B-cell-depleted T cells, or PBMCs; the material itself was cDNA or gDNA.

The J segment lost 8 bases and the V segment lost 4 bases, leaving 12 bases of the junction unmatched. Germline V lookup: CDR1 SGHKS, CDR2 YYEKEE (reference sequence). The CDR3 covers 15 residues. The authors' processing: It was from reference gene primer amplification that nucleated cell counts were estimated. Assay: immunoSEQ multiplex PCR; the TCRdb copy retains only in-frame clones and omits some. The V and J calls and the clone size are those of that table, but D and trimming were determined from the DNA. The table includes about 250,000 clones, about 86% detected once. The chain recombines TRBV5-5 with TRBJ1-2; 9 bases match TRBD1. The sequenced material came from peripheral blood. This TCR was recovered from a man older than 75 with acute or convalescent COVID-19. The CDR3 coding sequence is TGTGCCAGCAGCCGAGCACAGGGGGCTAGGGAAGGCTACACCTTC. It yields the protein CASSRAQGAREGYTF.